This T cell receptor (beta chain) derives from a study of identical twins. With V trimmed by 6 bases and J by 8 bases, 8 bases remained unmatched. The CDR3 has 12 residues. Germline V CDR1 and CDR2: SQVTM, ANQGSEA. This clonotype was observed at least ten times. TCRdb re-derived calls from the 5' RACE reads in MiXCR, one entry per CDR3 protein. The table records about 260,000 distinct CDR3 sequences, about 7% of them present only once. A further study also used this sample, focusing on yellow fever vaccine responses in identical twins.

This chain links TRBV29-1 with TRBJ1-2; 8 bases fit TRBD1. Material: memory (CD45RO+) T cells sorted from blood. The TCR was taken from a woman under 30 in good health. As DNA, the CDR3 is TGCAGCGTCGAGGACAGGGTGGGAGGCTACACCTTC. Translated: CSVEDRVGGYTF.